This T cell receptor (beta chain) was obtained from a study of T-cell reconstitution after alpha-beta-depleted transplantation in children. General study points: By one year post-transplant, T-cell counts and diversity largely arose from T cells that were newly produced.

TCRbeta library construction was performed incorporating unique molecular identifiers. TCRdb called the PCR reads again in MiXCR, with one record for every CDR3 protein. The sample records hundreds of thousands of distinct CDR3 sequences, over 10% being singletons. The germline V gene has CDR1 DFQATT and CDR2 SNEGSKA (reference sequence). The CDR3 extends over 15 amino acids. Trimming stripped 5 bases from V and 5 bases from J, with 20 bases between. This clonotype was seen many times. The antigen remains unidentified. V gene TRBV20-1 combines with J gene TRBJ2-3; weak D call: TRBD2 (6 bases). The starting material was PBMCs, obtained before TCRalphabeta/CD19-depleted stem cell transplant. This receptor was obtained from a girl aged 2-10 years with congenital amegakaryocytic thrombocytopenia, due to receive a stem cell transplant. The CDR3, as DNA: TGCAGTGCTCCACTTGGCGGAGGGCCGAAAGATACGCAGTATTTT. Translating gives CSAPLGGGPKDTQYF.